This is a list of T cell receptor beta chains from one sample in a study of cytotoxic CD8 clonotypes in ibrutinib-treated CLL. Repertoires were generated with immunoSEQ multiplex PCR, while TCRdb's copy carries only in-frame clones and drops some. Found here are 150,000 or so clones, more than 70% of them singletons; the top ten hold approximately 3%. Sequencing was performed on PBMCs, taken at disease progression, from a patient treated with ibrutinib. Receptors were obtained from a human donor with chronic lymphocytic leukemia. Both conserved end residues are part of each CDR3. Each record gives: clone size, V gene, J gene, D gene, CDR3 DNA, CDR3 protein. D genes are given only for firm matches. A row's size may be missing; if present it is once, few, many or a size class.

>NA|TRBV7-2|TRBJ2-1|NA
TGTGCCAGCAGCTTACAGGAAGAGCAGTTCTTC
CASSLQEEQFF
>NA|TRBV4-3|TRBJ2-3|NA
TGCGCCAGCAGCCAAGATCTCCCCGATACGCAGTATTTT
CASSQDLPDTQYF
>NA|TRBV7-9|TRBJ1-1|TRBD1
TGTGCCAGCAGCTTTCGACAGGGAGATACTGAAGCTTTCTTT
CASSFRQGDTEAFF
>NA|TRBV28|TRBJ2-1|NA
TGTGCCAGCAGTTCTGGGACACCCGACAATGAGCAGTTCTTC
CASSSGTPDNEQFF
>NA|TRBV29-1|TRBJ1-1|NA
TGCAGCGTTCGCGTCGCTGAAGCTTTCTTT
CSVRVAEAFF
>NA|TRBV7-3|TRBJ1-1|NA
TGTGCCAGCAGCCAACAAGGTTACGGGACTTGGTATTCTGAAGCTTTCTTT
CASSQQGYGTWYSEAFF
>NA|TRBV4-3|TRBJ1-1|NA
TGCGCCAGCAGCCAGGGTAGGGGGAAAGCTTTCTTT
CASSQGRGKAFF
>NA|TRBV2|TRBJ2-3|NA
TGTGCCAGCAGTAGTCTAGATACGCAGTATTTT
CASSSLDTQYF
>NA|TRBV5-4|TRBJ1-2|TRBD1
TGTGCCAGCAGTGTGGGACAGGGACCCGGCTACACCTTC
CASSVGQGPGYTF
>NA|TRBV28|TRBJ2-7|NA
TGTGCCAGCCTCGCTTTGGGACACAAGAGCTCCTACGAGCAGTACTTC
CASLALGHKSSYEQYF
>NA|TRBV28|TRBJ2-1|NA
TGTGCCAGCAAAGGACAGATGTACAATGAGCAGTTCTTC
CASKGQMYNEQFF
>NA|TRBV18|TRBJ1-5|NA
TGTGCCAGCTCACCAGTAGCGAGCAATCAGCCCCAGCATTTT
CASSPVASNQPQHF
>NA|TRBV7-9|TRBJ2-2|NA
TGTGCCAGCAGACGGGGGCGAAACACCGGGGAGCTGTTTTTT
CASRRGRNTGELFF
>NA|TRBV6-1|TRBJ2-7|NA
TGTGCCAGCAGGCACGGGTTCTACGAGCAGTACTTC
CASRHGFYEQYF
>NA|TRBV5-1|TRBJ2-1|NA
TGCGCCAGCAGCGTCTACCGCTACAATGAGCAGTTCTTC
CASSVYRYNEQFF
>NA|TRBV5-6|TRBJ1-2|NA
TGTGCCAGCAGCTTTGTACCTGGGGGCGCTTGGGGCTACACCTTC
CASSFVPGGAWGYTF
>NA|TRBV4-2|TRBJ2-3|NA
TGTGCCAGCAGGGGCCGTGAGGGTACGCAGTATTTT
CASRGREGTQYF
>NA|TRBV11-2|TRBJ2-7|NA
TGTGCCAGCAGCTTTGCTAGTTCCTACGAGCAGTACTTC
CASSFASSYEQYF
>NA|TRBV5-1|TRBJ2-1|TRBD2
TGCGCCAGCAGCTCGACTAGCGGGTACAATGAGCAGTTCTTC
CASSSTSGYNEQFF
>NA|TRBV27|TRBJ2-7|NA
TGTGCCAGCAGCCTTGCCGGCAGGACTGCTCCCTACGAGCAGTACTTC
CASSLAGRTAPYEQYF
>few|TRBV5-1|TRBJ1-2|NA
TGCGCCAGCAGCCATGGTGGGGGGGACGGAGTTGATGGCTACACCTTC
CASSHGGGDGVDGYTF
>NA|TRBV11-2|TRBJ2-7|TRBD1
TGTGCCAGCAGCTTTGACCGGCCGGGACAGGGGGCTAGGGTGGACGAGCAGTACTTC
CASSFDRPGQGARVDEQYF
>NA|TRBV5-6|TRBJ1-2|NA
TGTGCCAGCAGCTTGGATTTTGGGGGCGAGTTGGGTGGCTACACCTTC
CASSLDFGGELGGYTF
>NA|TRBV6-5|TRBJ2-5|NA
TGTGCCAGCAGTTACTCGGACAGCCAAGAGACCCAGTACTTC
CASSYSDSQETQYF